The 29 T cell receptor beta chains below all came from one sample that was sequenced in a study of T cell repertoires in cytomegalovirus infection. TCRdb independently ran MiXCR on the reads; one entry per CDR3 protein. The sample has around 430,000 distinct CDR3 sequences; more than 40% are singletons. Their specific antigens are unknown. The sequencing here drew on cultured PBMCs, taken from culture after CMV antigen stimulation. These receptors came from a human donor in good health (CMV status not recorded). Some clones in this sample may be carry-over from other donors' samples.

The chain employs TRBV6-1 and TRBJ2-5; the match to TRBD1 covers 7 bases. The CDR3 has 14 amino acids. Germline CDR1 is MNHNS and CDR2 is SASEGT. Losses at the gene ends were 3 bases for V and 9 bases for J; bases not matched to a gene: 10. CDR3 residues: CASSDRQGNPAQYF. As DNA, the CDR3 is TGTGCCAGCAGTGACCGACAGGGCAACCCTGCCCAGTACTTC.

The rearrangement joins TRBV2 to TRBJ2-3; perhaps TRBD2 as D (6 bases). Germline lookup yields CDR1 SNHLY and CDR2 FYNNEI. V gave up 7 bases and J gave up 2 bases, with 13 bases separating them. The CDR3 loop spans 14 amino acids. The CDR3 loop is CASKRAGNTDTQYF. CDR3 coding DNA: TGTGCCAGCAAGCGGGCAGGGAACACAGATACGCAGTATTTT. The full variable domain, with the rest looked up from reference TRBV2 and TRBJ2-3, is EPEVTQTPSHQVTQMGQEVILRCVPISNHLYFYWYRQILGQKVEFLVSFYNNEISEKSEIFDDQFSVERPDGSNFTLKIRSTKLEDSAMYFCASKRAGNTDTQYFGPGTRLTVL.

This clonotype was seen only a few times. The J gene is TRBJ1-1, the V gene TRBV11-2; tentatively, D is TRBD1 (5 bases). Trimming shortened V by 5 bases and J by 1 base, and 17 bases separated the two germline ends. The CDR3 length is 16 residues. The germline V gene has CDR1 SGHAT and CDR2 FQNNGV. CDR3 amino acids: CASSPNRGPRNTEAFF. DNA for the CDR3: TGTGCCAGCAGCCCTAACCGGGGACCGAGGAACACTGAAGCTTTCTTT.

This clonotype showed up just once. The gene calls are TRBV2 and TRBJ1-5; no clear D. Germline CDR1 and CDR2: SNHLY and FYNNEI. This CDR3 comprises 12 residues. The V gene lost 3 bases and the J gene lost 9 bases, with 9 bases spanning the gap. As DNA, the CDR3 is TGTGCCAGCAGTGATGATTTAGGGCCCCAGCATTTT. It is translated as CASSDDLGPQHF.

On this clonotype: An end of the junction differs from the germline gene, which may be a read error. The V gene is TRBV19, the J gene TRBJ2-1, with 10 positions matching TRBD2. Germline V gene data show CDR1 as LNHDA and CDR2 as SQIVND (reference sequence). The CDR3 contains 14 residues. The CDR3: CACSGRLIRDEQFF. As DNA, the CDR3 is TGTGCCTGTAGCGGGAGGTTGATCCGGGATGAGCAGTTCTTC.

In this sample, this clonotype turned up many times. The chain carries TRBV7-2 and TRBJ1-1, with D maybe TRBD1 (6 bases). V was trimmed by 3 bases and J by 2 bases, leaving 10 bases between them. The length of the CDR3 is 14 residues. In germline, CDR1 is SGHTA, CDR2 FQGNSA. The CDR3 protein is CASSLGGANTEAFF. The DNA for the CDR3 is TGTGCCAGCAGCTTGGGGGGGGCAAACACTGAAGCTTTCTTT.

This chain uses TRBV6-1 with TRBJ1-5; 10 bases agree with TRBD1. From germline, CDR1 is MNHNS and CDR2 SASEGT. This CDR3 comprises 14 residues. J gave up 4 bases and V 8 bases, and 5 bases lay outside the gene matches. Written as DNA, the CDR3 is TGTGCCAGCTTCCCGGGACAGGGGAATCAGCCCCAGCATTTT. This codes for CASFPGQGNQPQHF.

This clonotype was counted only a few times. The chain carries TRBV19 and TRBJ1-5, with a weak D call TRBD1 (6 bases). Deletions cut 3 bases from V and 0 bases from J, with 9 bases between. This CDR3 has 15 amino acids. Germline CDR1 is LNHDA and CDR2 is SQIVND (reference sequence). CDR3 in amino acids: CASSMGTTSNQPQHF. The CDR3 bases are TGTGCCAGTAGTATGGGGACAACTAGCAATCAGCCCCAGCATTTT.

The chain uses TRBV5-4 and TRBJ2-2; D is perhaps TRBD2 (5 bases). Trimming pared 0 bases from V and 4 bases from J, leaving 13 bases between. This CDR3 has 16 residues. Germline loops: CDR1 SGHNT, CDR2 YYREEE (reference sequence). In DNA form, the CDR3 reads TGTGCCAGCAGCTTGGCCGTCGGGGAATCCACCGGGGAGCTGTTTTTT. Amino acids: CASSLAVGESTGELFF.

The rearrangement uses TRBV4-1 and TRBJ2-5; D is possibly TRBD1 or TRBD2 (5 bases each). V lost 3 bases and J 10 bases, leaving 12 bases between the germline ends. Looked up from germline, CDR1 is MGHRA and CDR2 is YSYEKL. CDR3 size: 12 residues. CDR3 sequence (DNA): TGCGCCAGCAGCCATCGCGTGGGGGACCAGTACTTC. Protein sequence: CASSHRVGDQYF.

This clonotype occurred a few times. The genes are TRBV6-5 and TRBJ1-2, with TRBD1 as a possible D gene (5 bases). Deletions cut 0 bases from V and 6 bases from J, with 14 bases between. The CDR3 is 15 residues long. CDR1 MNHEY and CDR2 SVGAGI come from the germline V gene. DNA of the CDR3: TGTGCCAGCAGTTACTCGTCACAGGCGGGGGATGGCTACACCTTC. Amino acids: CASSYSSQAGDGYTF.

The CDR3 reads CASSRTSGSDEQFF. CDR3 coding DNA: TGTGCCAGTAGCCGGACTAGCGGGAGTGATGAGCAGTTCTTC. The gene calls are TRBV19 and TRBJ2-1; 13 positions match TRBD2. The V segment lost 6 bases and the J segment 8 bases; nucleotides outside the gene matches: 4. CDR1 is LNHDA, CDR2 SQIVND, per germline (reference sequence). The CDR3 is made up of 14 amino acids. Variable domain in full (rest from reference TRBV19 and TRBJ2-1): DGGITQSPKYLFRKEGQNVTLSCEQNLNHDAMYWYRQDPGQGLRLIYYSQIVNDFQKGDIAEGYSVSREKKESFPLTVTSAQKNPTAFYLCASSRTSGSDEQFFGPGTRLTVL.

The CDR3 loop is CSARLAGGGTDTQYF. Here the CDR3 DNA reads TGCAGTGCCAGACTAGCGGGGGGGGGCACAGATACGCAGTATTTT. V is TRBV20-1 and J is TRBJ2-3, with 14 bases that match TRBD2. The CDR3 contains 15 residues. Trimming cost V 6 bases and J 1 base; bases outside gene matches: 3. Germline CDR1 reads DFQATT; CDR2 reads SNEGSKA (reference sequence).

The rearrangement joins TRBV19 to TRBJ2-1, with D tentatively TRBD2 (5 bases). The CDR3 length is 13 residues. The V end was cut by 7 bases, the J end by 8 bases, with 15 bases between. Germline assignment: CDR1 LNHDA and CDR2 SQIVND (reference sequence). This chain's CDR3 is CASNLGLADEQFF. In DNA form, the CDR3 reads TGTGCCAGTAATCTTGGACTCGCCGATGAGCAGTTCTTC.

V usage is TRBV7-3 and J usage is TRBJ1-6; no reliable D call. This CDR3 is 12 amino acids long. Germline CDR1 SGHTA, CDR2 FQGTGA. The germline V and J ends were trimmed by 2 bases and 9 bases, with 5 bases remaining between them. The CDR3 DNA sequence: TGTGCCAGCAGCTTACTGGCTTCACCCCTCCACTTT. Amino acids: CASSLLASPLHF.

V gene TRBV11-2 combines with J gene TRBJ2-7; unclear D gene. Germline V gene data show CDR1 as SGHAT and CDR2 as FQNNGV. The length of the CDR3 is 13 residues. V lost 1 base and J 5 bases, leaving 9 bases between the germline ends. CDR3 sequence: CASSLVVRNEQYF. In nucleotides, the CDR3 is TGTGCCAGCAGCTTAGTAGTCCGTAACGAGCAGTACTTC.

J is TRBJ2-7 and V is TRBV12-3 or TRBV12-4, with D unresolved. V was cut by 6 bases and J by 1 base, with 13 bases left in between. The length of the CDR3 is 14 residues. CDR3 DNA: TGTGCCAGCAGCCCCGGGCCATTGTCCTACGAGCAGTACTTC. Translation: CASSPGPLSYEQYF.

This sequence joins TRBV6-5 and TRBJ2-1, with 8 positions matching TRBD2. The CDR3 loop spans 14 amino acids. Losses at the gene ends were 5 bases for V and 8 bases for J; bases not matched to a gene: 8. Looked up from germline, CDR1 is MNHEY and CDR2 is SVGAGI. CDR3 loop: CASSNIRTSYEQFF. DNA of the CDR3: TGTGCCAGCAGTAACATCAGGACTAGCTATGAGCAGTTCTTC.

The V and J genes are TRBV6-1 and TRBJ2-5; 7 nucleotides agree with TRBD2. The CDR3 is 16 residues long. Unmatched junction bases numbered 10, after V lost 2 bases and J lost 4 bases. Germline V gene lookup returns CDR1 MNHNS and CDR2 SASEGT. In DNA, the CDR3 is TGTGCCAGCAGTGAAATGGCGGGAGCTGGGAGAGAGACCCAGTACTTC. It codes for CASSEMAGAGRETQYF.

J is TRBJ1-2 and V is TRBV6-1; no firm D call. This CDR3 has 13 residues. V gave up 6 bases and J gave up 2 bases, with 10 bases separating them. Germline CDR1 MNHNS, CDR2 SASEGT. The CDR3, as DNA: TGTGCCAGCAGCGACGAGCTAAACTATGGCTACACCTTC. Protein sequence: CASSDELNYGYTF.

This sequence joins TRBV6-6 and TRBJ2-7, with 8 positions matching TRBD2. The V gene end was trimmed by 2 bases and the J gene end by 2 bases; junction bases not matched to a gene: 5. Germline V CDR1 and CDR2: MNHNY, SVGAGI (reference sequence). The CDR3 is made up of 15 amino acids. The chain's CDR3 is CASSYVTSGPYEQYF. The CDR3 DNA sequence: TGTGCCAGCAGTTACGTCACTAGCGGTCCCTACGAGCAGTACTTC.

V and J are TRBV2 and TRBJ1-4, with TRBD1 matching over 12 bases. This CDR3 is 15 amino acids long. The germline V gene encodes CDR1 SNHLY and CDR2 FYNNEI. Trimming cost V 4 bases and J 7 bases; bases outside gene matches: 4. The CDR3 spells CASSGGQGALEKLFF. The CDR3 region has the DNA TGTGCCAGCAGTGGGGGACAGGGGGCTCTTGAAAAACTGTTTTTT.

This rearrangement joins TRBV6-2 or TRBV6-3 to TRBJ2-4; D unresolved. Germline loops: CDR1 MNHEY, CDR2 SVGEGT. Deletions cut 2 bases from V and 10 bases from J, with 15 bases between. This CDR3 has 14 residues. CDR3 in DNA: TGTGCCAGCAGTTACACCGTCCGAATCAAAATTCAGTACTTC. Its translation: CASSYTVRIKIQYF.

The genes are TRBV20-1 and TRBJ2-1; D remains unclear. The CDR3 is 15 residues long. Trimming cost V 7 bases and J 0 bases, with 16 bases left between them. Per the germline V gene, CDR1 is DFQATT and CDR2 is SNEGSKA (reference sequence). The chain's CDR3 is CSGSNPFSSYNEQFF. In nucleotides, the CDR3 is TGCAGTGGCTCAAACCCCTTTAGCTCCTACAATGAGCAGTTCTTC.

The chain couples TRBV12-3 or TRBV12-4 to TRBJ1-2, with TRBD1 identical over 7 bases. V lost 2 bases to trimming and J lost 3 bases; unmatched junction nucleotides: 6. The CDR3 totals 15 residues. In DNA form, the CDR3 reads TGTGCCAGCAGTTTATCCGGACAGGCCTACTATGGCTACACCTTC. This gives the protein CASSLSGQAYYGYTF.

This clonotype was seen a few times. This sequence joins TRBV7-2 and TRBJ2-1; 7 nucleotides line up with TRBD2. Germline CDR1 reads SGHTA; CDR2 reads FQGNSA. Germline trimming cut 1 base from V and 0 bases from J; bases unmatched to any gene: 3. The CDR3 consists of 16 residues. In DNA form, the CDR3 reads TGTGCCAGCAGCTTAGGGCTAGCGGTCTCCTACAATGAGCAGTTCTTC. This translates into CASSLGLAVSYNEQFF.

The chain carries TRBV20-1 and TRBJ1-5; TRBD1 might be the D (6 bases). Trimming removed 6 bases at V and 0 bases at J, with 15 bases between. CDR1 and CDR2 from the germline V gene are DFQATT and SNEGSKA (reference sequence). CDR3 length: 15 residues. The CDR3 reads CSATTGSYSNQPQHF. In DNA form, the CDR3 reads TGCAGTGCCACCACAGGGAGCTATAGCAATCAGCCCCAGCATTTT.

This rearrangement joins TRBV27 to TRBJ1-2; 8 nucleotides align to TRBD1. V trimming: 0 bases; J trimming: 4 bases; junction bases outside the gene matches: 7. CDR1 and CDR2 from the germline V gene are MNHEY and SMNVEV (reference sequence). This CDR3 region has 16 residues. CDR3 region: CASSLSQSTGVYGYTF. CDR3 in DNA: TGTGCCAGCAGTTTATCCCAATCGACAGGGGTCTATGGCTACACCTTC.

The chain is built from TRBV20-1 and TRBJ1-1, with D hard to call. Germline CDR1 and CDR2: DFQATT and SNEGSKA (reference sequence). This CDR3 comprises 15 residues. CDR3 amino acids: CIPSAGTAPNTEAFF. CDR3 DNA sequence: TGCATCCCCTCCGCCGGTACAGCTCCTAACACTGAAGCTTTCTTT.